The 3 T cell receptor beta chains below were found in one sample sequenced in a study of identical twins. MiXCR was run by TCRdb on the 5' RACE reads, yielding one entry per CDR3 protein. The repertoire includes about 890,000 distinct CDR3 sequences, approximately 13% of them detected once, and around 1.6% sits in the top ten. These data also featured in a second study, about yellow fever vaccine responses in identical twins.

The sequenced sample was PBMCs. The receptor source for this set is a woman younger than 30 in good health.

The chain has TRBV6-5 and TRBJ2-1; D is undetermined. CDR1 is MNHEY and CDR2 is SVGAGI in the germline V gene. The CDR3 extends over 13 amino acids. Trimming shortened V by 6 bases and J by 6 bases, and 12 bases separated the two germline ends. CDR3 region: CASSYILTNEQFF. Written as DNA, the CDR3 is TGTGCCAGCAGCTACATTCTGACCAATGAGCAGTTCTTC.

CDR3 loop: CASGTGPPWYTEAFF. The DNA for the CDR3 is TGCGCCAGCGGGACGGGCCCCCCCTGGTACACTGAAGCTTTCTTT. The chain is built from TRBV10-2 and TRBJ1-1; a possible D gene is TRBD1 (5 bases). Germline V gene lookup returns CDR1 WSHSY and CDR2 SAAADI. This CDR3 is built from 15 residues. V shed 8 bases and J shed 3 bases, with 19 bases lying between them.

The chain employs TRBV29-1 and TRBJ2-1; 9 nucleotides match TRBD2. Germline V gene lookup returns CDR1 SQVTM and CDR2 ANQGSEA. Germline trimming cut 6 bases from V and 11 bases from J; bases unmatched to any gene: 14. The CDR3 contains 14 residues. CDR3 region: CSVAPGLAPIKQFF. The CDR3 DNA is TGCAGCGTCGCACCGGGACTAGCACCAATTAAGCAGTTCTTC.